Listed here are 32 T cell receptor beta chains from one sample, sequenced in a study of T-cell memory formation after mild COVID-19. TCRdb used MiXCR to reprocess the 5' RACE reads, holding one entry per CDR3 protein. The sample contains roughly 450,000 distinct CDR3 sequences, about 18% of which appear only once. Sequenced input: PBMCs or a T cell subset sorted from them (not recorded which). The receptors shown here come from an adult woman who had mild COVID-19 (a few samples of this study predate the infection). Cell type and time point are not known.

A few counts support this clonotype. V is TRBV2 and J is TRBJ2-1, with 7 bases identical to TRBD1. The ends lost 6 bases at V and 2 bases at J; junction bases unmatched: 7. The CDR3 has 15 amino acids. Germline assignment: CDR1 SNHLY and CDR2 FYNNEI. The CDR3: CASRQGTSAYNEQFF. The CDR3, as DNA: TGTGCCAGCAGACAGGGGACCTCAGCCTACAATGAGCAGTTCTTC.

A few counts support this clonotype. The V gene is TRBV29-1, the J gene TRBJ1-2; maybe TRBD1 (5 bases). V dropped 4 bases and J dropped 8 bases, with 14 bases sitting between them. The CDR3 has 12 residues. Germline-derived CDR1 and CDR2 are SQVTM and ANQGSEA. The CDR3 is CSVGSGQGGYTF. The CDR3 region has the DNA TGCAGCGTTGGATCGGGGCAAGGGGGCTACACCTTC.

This clonotype was counted a few times. V usage is TRBV3-1 and J usage is TRBJ1-1; 7 bases align to TRBD1. The CDR3 is 14 amino acids. Trimming cost V 2 bases and J 5 bases; bases outside gene matches: 5. The germline V gene has CDR1 LGHDT and CDR2 YNNKEL (reference sequence). The CDR3 loop reads CASSQPGGETEAFF. In DNA form, the CDR3 reads TGTGCCAGCAGCCAACCAGGGGGAGAAACTGAAGCTTTCTTT. Supplemented by reference TRBV3-1 and TRBJ1-1, the full variable domain reads DTAVSQTPKYLVTQMGNDKSIKCEQNLGHDTMYWYKQDSKKFLKIMFSYNNKELIINETVPNRFSPKSPDKAHLNLHINSLELGDSAVYFCASSQPGGETEAFFGQGTRLTVV.

This clonotype came up a few times. The chain joins TRBV7-2 to TRBJ2-7, with TRBD2 matching over 9 bases. CDR1 is SGHTA, CDR2 FQGNSA, per germline. The CDR3 sequence is 15 residues long. Trimming removed 5 bases from V and 9 bases from J; junction bases left unmatched: 14. The chain's CDR3 is CASSQEVASGKVQYF. CDR3 in DNA: TGTGCCAGCAGCCAAGAGGTGGCTAGCGGGAAGGTGCAGTACTTC.

This clonotype was recorded once. CDR3 in DNA: TGTGCCAGCAGCGCGCGGACGAGCACAGATACGCAGTATTTT. This encodes CASSARTSTDTQYF. The chain carries TRBV7-9 and TRBJ2-3, with D hard to call. Germline values: CDR1 SEHNR, CDR2 FQNEAQ (reference sequence). Trimming shortened V by 5 bases and J by 0 bases, and 9 bases separated the two germline ends. The CDR3 has 14 amino acids.

The chain is built from TRBV29-1 and TRBJ1-1; D gene ambiguous. The CDR3 consists of 14 residues. CDR1 is SQVTM, CDR2 ANQGSEA, per germline. Trimming stripped 7 bases from V and 4 bases from J, with 19 bases between. The CDR3 protein is CSAIWTPRGTEAFF. The CDR3, as DNA: TGCAGCGCTATTTGGACCCCCCGGGGCACTGAAGCTTTCTTT.

This clonotype appeared a few times. V gene TRBV9 combines with J gene TRBJ2-1; 13 bases line up with TRBD2. The length of the CDR3 is 15 residues. With 4 bases clipped from V and 8 bases from J, the junction kept 6 bases outside the gene matches. Germline V gives CDR1 SGDLS, CDR2 YYNGEE. The CDR3 sequence is CASSSGTSGMDEQFF. The CDR3 region has the DNA TGTGCCAGCAGCTCCGGGACTAGCGGGATGGATGAGCAGTTCTTC.

This clonotype was found once. One end of the junction varies from germline; a read error may be responsible. The rearrangement joins TRBV5-6 to TRBJ2-1; 11 bases fit TRBD2. The CDR3 spans 15 residues. Per germline, CDR1 SGHDT and CDR2 YYEEEE. The CDR3 loop reads CASSQGLAVYNDQFF. The CDR3 DNA sequence: TGTGCCAGCAGCCAGGGACTAGCGGTCTACAATGATCAGTTCTTC.

This clonotype has just a few counts. The chain joins TRBV12-3 or TRBV12-4 to TRBJ2-3; maybe TRBD2 (5 bases). Trimming stripped 1 base from V and 6 bases from J, with 8 bases between. The CDR3 spans 13 residues. The CDR3 sequence is CASSLGSEDTQYF. The CDR3 region has the DNA TGTGCCAGCAGTTTAGGTAGCGAGGATACGCAGTATTTT.

The rearrangement uses TRBV19 and TRBJ1-5, with a weak D call TRBD1 (5 bases). The CDR3 is 17 residues long. Trimming took 1 base from V and 3 from J, leaving 16 bases between them. Looked up from germline, CDR1 is LNHDA and CDR2 is SQIVND (reference sequence). The CDR3, as DNA: TGTGCCAGTAGTATAGTCTTGGGGCGAGGGAACAATCAGCCCCAGCATTTT. The encoded protein is CASSIVLGRGNNQPQHF. The entire variable domain, with the rest obtained from reference TRBV19 and TRBJ1-5, is as follows: DGGITQSPKYLFRKEGQNVTLSCEQNLNHDAMYWYRQDPGQGLRLIYYSQIVNDFQKGDIAEGYSVSREKKESFPLTVTSAQKNPTAFYLCASSIVLGRGNNQPQHFGDGTRLSIL.

This chain uses TRBV10-3 with TRBJ1-1, with D unclear. Germline V gives CDR1 ENHRY, CDR2 SYGVKD. V lost 2 bases and J lost 8, with 9 bases in between. CDR3 length: 12 residues. As DNA, the CDR3 is TGTGCCATCAGTGAGGGCCGGACGGAAGCTTTCTTT. This codes for CAISEGRTEAFF.

This clonotype was recorded a few times. The genes are TRBV18 and TRBJ1-5, with 7 bases fitting TRBD1. The germline V gene encodes CDR1 KGHSH and CDR2 LQKENI. The CDR3 runs to 15 residues. V lost 3 bases, J lost 1 base, and 3 bases stayed unmatched. For the CDR3, the DNA is TGTGCCAGCTCACCGGACAGGACCAGCAATCAGCCCCAGCATTTT. Protein sequence: CASSPDRTSNQPQHF.

This clonotype was recorded a few times. The chain combines TRBV7-6 with TRBJ2-7; 7 positions agree with TRBD1. The V gene end was trimmed by 5 bases and the J gene end by 7 bases; junction bases not matched to a gene: 17. Germline loops: CDR1 SGHVS, CDR2 FNYEAQ. CDR3 length: 16 residues. DNA for the CDR3: TGTGCCAGCAGCACCCCGCCCGGGACAGCTACCTTGGAGCAGTACTTC. Its protein product is CASSTPPGTATLEQYF.

V is TRBV7-2 and J is TRBJ2-1, with D unresolved. CDR3 length equals 13 residues. Germline V gives CDR1 SGHTA, CDR2 FQGNSA. Trimming took off 3 bases at V and 4 bases at J, with 7 bases between the two ends. CDR3 sequence: CASSFSEYNEQFF. For the CDR3, the DNA is TGTGCCAGCAGCTTTTCAGAGTACAATGAGCAGTTCTTC.

The J gene is TRBJ1-1, the V gene TRBV10-3; D is possibly TRBD1 (6 bases). Per the germline V gene, CDR1 is ENHRY and CDR2 is SYGVKD. The V gene lost 8 bases and the J gene lost 1 base, with 14 bases spanning the gap. The CDR3 spans 14 residues. The CDR3 DNA sequence: TGTGCCATCGGGGACACCAAATGGAACACTGAAGCTTTCTTT. Residues: CAIGDTKWNTEAFF.

The DNA of the CDR3 is TGTGCCACCAGCAGAGGTGGGCTTTACTACAATGAGCAGTTCTTC. This translates into CATSRGGLYYNEQFF. The V gene is TRBV15, the J gene TRBJ2-1, with D unclear. V lost 1 base and J 3 bases, leaving 10 bases between the germline ends. CDR1 and CDR2 from the germline V gene are LNHNV and YYDKDF (reference sequence). There are 15 residues in the CDR3.

Here the CDR3 DNA reads TGTGCCTGGAGTGCCTGGCAGCCGGGCGATGGCTACACCTTC. Its protein product is CAWSAWQPGDGYTF. J is TRBJ1-2 and V is TRBV30; D remains unclear. CDR3 size: 14 residues. Germline loops: CDR1 GTSNPN, CDR2 SVGIG (reference sequence). V lost 1 base and J lost 6, with 15 bases in between.

The chain links TRBV12-3 or TRBV12-4 to TRBJ1-2, with D maybe TRBD1 (5 bases). Between the trimmed V and J ends, which lost 8 bases and 6 bases, there was a span of 25 bases. CDR3 length: 16 residues. This CDR3 reads CASHLGSGGGRDGYTF. DNA for the CDR3: TGTGCCAGCCACCTAGGTTCCGGGGGGGGTCGAGATGGCTACACCTTC.

This clonotype came up a few times. The V gene is TRBV7-8, the J gene TRBJ2-5; D ambiguous. The length of the CDR3 is 17 residues. In germline, CDR1 is SGHVS, CDR2 FQNEAQ. V lost 5 bases and J 8 bases, leaving 27 bases between the germline ends. Here the CDR3 DNA reads TGTGCCAGCAGCCGAAGGGCGTCGGCCGGTCGGTGGGAAACCCAGTACTTC. Its protein is CASSRRASAGRWETQYF.

This clonotype was picked up a small number of times. The J gene is TRBJ2-7, the V gene TRBV11-2; possibly TRBD2 for D (6 bases). The CDR3 covers 15 residues. The V end lost 5 bases, the J end lost 3 bases, and 17 bases lay between the germline ends. Germline loops: CDR1 SGHAT, CDR2 FQNNGV. The CDR3 bases are TGTGCCAGCAGCCGGGGGACTCAAACCGTCTACGAGCAGTACTTC. It yields the protein CASSRGTQTVYEQYF.

The count of this clonotype is one. CDR3 bases: TGTGCCAGCAGCTCTCAGGGAAGCCCAGATACGCAGTATTTT. This codes for CASSSQGSPDTQYF. J is TRBJ2-3 and V is TRBV7-9; D possibly corresponds to TRBD1 (5 bases). The V gene's germline CDR1 is SEHNR and CDR2 FQNEAQ (reference sequence). There are 14 residues in the CDR3. V lost 4 bases, J lost 4 bases, and 12 bases lay in between. The whole variable domain, filled in from reference TRBV7-9 and TRBJ2-3, reads DTGVSQNPRHKITKRGQNVTFRCDPISEHNRLYWYRQTLGQGPEFLTYFQNEAQLEKSRLLSDRFSAERPKGSFSTLEIQRTEQGDSAMYLCASSSQGSPDTQYFGPGTRLTVL.

The J gene is TRBJ2-7, the V gene TRBV5-6; TRBD1 might be the D (5 bases). In germline, CDR1 is SGHDT, CDR2 YYEEEE. This CDR3 has 13 residues. Trimming pared 5 bases from V and 4 bases from J, leaving 13 bases between. Here the CDR3 reads CASSRRQGYEQYF. The DNA of the CDR3 is TGTGCCAGCAGTCGACGTCAGGGTTACGAGCAGTACTTC.

This clonotype appeared a few times. V gene TRBV29-1 combines with J gene TRBJ2-3, with 7 bases lining up with TRBD1. The germline CDR1 and CDR2 sequences are SQVTM and ANQGSEA. Trimming cost V 5 bases and J 5 bases; bases outside gene matches: 10. The CDR3 is 14 amino acids. The CDR3 sequence is CSVTQLTGQDTQYF. The CDR3 bases are TGCAGCGTTACCCAATTGACAGGGCAAGATACGCAGTATTTT.

This clonotype was counted a few times. The V and J genes are TRBV12-3 or TRBV12-4 and TRBJ2-3, with TRBD2 matching 7 bases. The CDR3 has 15 amino acids. J lost 1 base, V lost 3 bases, and 4 bases had no gene match. The CDR3 reads CASSFVAGGTDTQYF. The CDR3 DNA sequence: TGTGCCAGCAGTTTTGTGGCGGGAGGCACAGATACGCAGTATTTT.

This clonotype has just a few counts. This sequence joins TRBV7-2 and TRBJ2-1; possible D gene TRBD2, 6 bases. V shed 4 bases and J shed 2 bases, with 21 bases lying between them. The CDR3 contains 18 residues. Germline-derived CDR1 and CDR2 are SGHTA and FQGNSA. The CDR3 protein is CASSSRPPSDATYNEQFF. The CDR3, as DNA: TGTGCCAGCAGCTCTAGACCCCCTAGCGATGCAACCTACAATGAGCAGTTCTTC. Looking up the rest from reference TRBV7-2 and TRBJ2-1 gives the full variable domain: GAGVSQSPSNKVTEKGKDVELRCDPISGHTALYWYRQSLGQGLEFLIYFQGNSAPDKSGLPSDRFSAERTGGSVSTLTIQRTQQEDSAVYLCASSSRPPSDATYNEQFFGPGTRLTVL.

This chain uses TRBV4-3 with TRBJ1-1, with a tentative D call TRBD1 (5 bases). This CDR3 has 15 amino acids. From germline, CDR1 is LGHNA and CDR2 YSLEER. V was trimmed by 0 bases and J by 3 bases, leaving 11 bases between them. CDR3 loop: CASSQDRRGYTEAFF. CDR3 nucleotide sequence: TGCGCCAGCAGCCAAGATCGTCGGGGGTACACTGAAGCTTTCTTT.

This rearrangement joins TRBV15 to TRBJ1-4, with no clear D. The germline V gene encodes CDR1 LNHNV and CDR2 YYDKDF (reference sequence). The CDR3 length is 11 residues. Trimming took 0 bases from V and 12 from J, leaving 5 bases between them. This CDR3 is CATSRDGELFF. The CDR3 DNA sequence: TGTGCCACCAGCAGAGATGGAGAACTGTTTTTT.

This clonotype has a count of ten or more. The V and J genes are TRBV7-9 and TRBJ2-4; 8 bases fit TRBD1. Germline lookup yields CDR1 SEHNR and CDR2 FQNEAQ (reference sequence). The CDR3 contains 13 residues. With 4 bases clipped from V and 6 bases from J, the junction kept 2 bases outside the gene matches. The CDR3 spells CASSSTGGNIQYF. Here the CDR3 DNA reads TGTGCCAGCAGCTCCACAGGGGGAAACATTCAGTACTTC. Variable domain in full (rest from reference TRBV7-9 and TRBJ2-4): DTGVSQNPRHKITKRGQNVTFRCDPISEHNRLYWYRQTLGQGPEFLTYFQNEAQLEKSRLLSDRFSAERPKGSFSTLEIQRTEQGDSAMYLCASSSTGGNIQYFGAGTRLSVL.

This chain connects TRBV28 to TRBJ2-7; D might be TRBD1 or TRBD2, each matching 5 bases. Per germline, CDR1 MDHEN and CDR2 SYDVKM. Trimming cost V 6 bases and J 2 bases, with 11 bases left between them. This CDR3 is built from 13 residues. CDR3 protein: CASRGTAPYEQYF. In DNA form, the CDR3 reads TGTGCCAGCAGGGGGACGGCCCCCTACGAGCAGTACTTC.

The rearrangement uses TRBV7-9 and TRBJ1-2, with no clear D. The CDR3 is 14 residues long. The V end lost 1 base, the J end lost 6 bases, and 12 bases lay between the germline ends. CDR1 and CDR2 from the germline V gene are SEHNR and FQNEAQ (reference sequence). CDR3 loop: CASSLDLFGNGYTF. CDR3 nucleotides: TGTGCCAGCAGCTTAGACCTTTTCGGGAATGGCTACACCTTC. Full variable domain (remainder filled in from reference TRBV7-9 and TRBJ1-2): DTGVSQNPRHKITKRGQNVTFRCDPISEHNRLYWYRQTLGQGPEFLTYFQNEAQLEKSRLLSDRFSAERPKGSFSTLEIQRTEQGDSAMYLCASSLDLFGNGYTFGSGTRLTVV.

The chain uses TRBV20-1 and TRBJ1-1, with no clear D. Trimming removed 8 bases from V and 1 base from J, with 8 bases in between. CDR3 length: 11 amino acids. CDR1 and CDR2 (germline): DFQATT, SNEGSKA (reference sequence). For the CDR3, the DNA is TGCAGTCCCGGGGAGAACACTGAAGCTTTCTTT. This sequence encodes CSPGENTEAFF.

In DNA form, the CDR3 reads TGTGCCAGCAGTGAAGCGCAAGGAAGTAATGAAGCTTTCTTT. This gives the protein CASSEAQGSNEAFF. The gene calls are TRBV6-1 and TRBJ1-1; no clear D. The CDR3 spans 14 residues. In germline, CDR1 is MNHNS, CDR2 SASEGT. V dropped 0 bases and J dropped 7 bases, with 12 bases sitting between them.